This T cell receptor (beta chain) stems from a study of neurological immune-mediated disorders. This clonotype was detected ten times or more. Germline V lookup: CDR1 SGDLS, CDR2 YYNGEE. This CDR3 contains 16 residues. The V gene end was trimmed by 0 bases and the J gene end by 5 bases; junction bases not matched to a gene: 4. From the 5' RACE reads, TCRdb called clonotypes with MiXCR, one entry per CDR3 protein. Among about 120,000 distinct CDR3 sequences listed, 3.2% were seen once. Where libraries were unsorted, they were derived from 2 million PBMCs stored at -80 degrees C. The receptor was derived from a woman in her thirties with multiple sclerosis. The rearrangement uses TRBV9 and TRBJ2-4; TRBD1 matches 11 bases. The sample was PBMCs. The CDR3 region is CASSVGTGQGENIQYF. CDR3 sequence (DNA): TGTGCCAGCAGCGTAGGAACGGGACAGGGGGAAAACATTCAGTACTTC.